This TCR beta chain was captured in a study of OX40 agonist ivuxolimab in advanced cancers. At the level of the study: Patients with prior anti-PD-1, anti-PD-L1 or anti-CTLA-4 therapy were eligible; less than 50% had some. Regarding the study as a whole: CD8+ T cells showed, on average, more clonal expansion than CD4+ cells. Expanded peripheral T cell antigen specificity was not determined.

Using immunoSEQ multiplex PCR, the repertoire was profiled, and TCRdb retains in-frame clones only, with some absent. The top ten clones hold around 0.8% of a sample with about 59,000 clones, 75% to 90% of them seen once. With regard to this clone: What it binds is not known.

Between the trimmed V and J ends, which lost 3 bases and 5 bases, there was a span of 13 bases. The CDR3 spans 14 residues. Germline lookup yields CDR1 MDHEN and CDR2 SYDVKM. This specimen consisted of CD4+ or CD8+ T cells sorted from blood, obtained in a trial of the OX40 agonist ivuxolimab. The chain is built from TRBV28 and TRBJ2-5; tentative D call: TRBD1 (6 bases). The sequence was collected from an adult with an advanced solid tumor such as melanoma, head and neck, liver or kidney cancer. The DNA of the CDR3 is TGTGCCAGCAGTTTGGGCAGGGGATGGGAGACCCAGTACTTC. Residues: CASSLGRGWETQYF.